The 15 T cell receptor beta chains below all came from one sample that was sequenced in a study of T cells in localized non-small cell lung cancer. Generated by immunoSEQ multiplex PCR, the TCRdb table keeps only in-frame clones and is missing some. Of 90,000 to 100,000 clones in the sample, roughly 88% are singletons; the top ten hold 4.1%. The sequences come from PBMCs, collected before any cancer treatment. These receptors all come from a woman aged 40-69 years with stage II squamous cell lung carcinoma.

This chain joins TRBV27 and TRBJ2-2; 8 bases line up with TRBD1. With 6 bases clipped from V and 1 base from J, the junction kept 7 bases outside the gene matches. The CDR3 is 16 residues long. Germline CDR1 reads MNHEY; CDR2 reads SMNVEV (reference sequence). Here the CDR3 reads CASSSPGTGNTGELFF. DNA of the CDR3: TGTGCCAGCAGCTCACCCGGGACAGGGAACACCGGGGAGCTGTTTTTT.

This clone was found once. The chain joins TRBV6-1 to TRBJ1-5; maybe TRBD1 (5 bases). The CDR3 has 14 amino acids. The germline gives CDR1 MNHNS, CDR2 SASEGT. Trimming cost V 2 bases and J 4 bases, with 9 bases left between them. The DNA for the CDR3 is TGTGCCAGCAGTGAACCAGGGAGGAATCAGCCCCAGCATTTT. It yields the protein CASSEPGRNQPQHF.

The CDR3 reads CASSYSTQSSYEQYF. In DNA form, the CDR3 reads TGTGCCAGCAGTTACTCGACTCAAAGCTCCTACGAGCAGTACTTC. The chain combines TRBV6-5 with TRBJ2-7; D uncertain. V was pared by 0 bases and J by 0 bases, with 9 bases between. Germline lookup yields CDR1 MNHEY and CDR2 SVGAGI. This CDR3 spans 15 amino acids.

The chain links TRBV7-6 to TRBJ1-1; 8 bases fit TRBD1. The CDR3 totals 14 residues. Germline CDR1 reads SGHVS; CDR2 reads FNYEAQ. The V gene end was trimmed by 1 base and the J gene end by 4 bases; junction bases not matched to a gene: 2. This CDR3 is CASSLVTGGTEAFF. The CDR3 nucleotides are TGTGCCAGCAGCTTAGTAACAGGGGGCACTGAAGCTTTCTTT.

The chain has TRBV18 and TRBJ1-2; 9 bases align to TRBD1. CDR1 and CDR2 (germline): KGHSH, LQKENI. V dropped 3 bases and J dropped 4; count of bases not matched to a gene: 3. The CDR3 runs 14 residues. The CDR3 DNA is TGTGCCAGCTCACCTCAACAGGGGGCCTATGGCTACACCTTC. This codes for CASSPQQGAYGYTF. Combining the CDR3 with reference TRBV18 and TRBJ1-2 gives the whole variable domain NAGVMQNPRHLVRRRGQEARLRCSPMKGHSHVYWYRQLPEEGLKFMVYLQKENIIDESGMPKERFSAEFPKEGPSILRIQQVVRGDSAAYFCASSPQQGAYGYTFGSGTRLTVV.

The V call is TRBV7-9, the J call TRBJ1-1; D is undetermined. Germline V gene sequence: CDR1 SEHNR, CDR2 FQNEAQ (reference sequence). Trimming pared 5 bases from V and 6 bases from J, leaving 13 bases between. The length of the CDR3 is 13 residues. The CDR3 DNA reads as TGTGCCAGCAGCGAGACCCAGAGTCCTGAAGCTTTCTTT. Amino acids: CASSETQSPEAFF.

The rearrangement joins TRBV29-1 to TRBJ2-7; the D gene is possibly TRBD2 (5 bases). The CDR3 runs to 12 residues. The germline gives CDR1 SQVTM, CDR2 ANQGSEA. V lost 7 bases, J lost 0 bases, and 10 bases lay in between. The CDR3 DNA sequence: TGCAGCGCCACGACTACCTCCTACGAGCAGTACTTC. Encoded protein: CSATTTSYEQYF.

The CDR3 region is CASSQNPRQRSYEQYF. CDR3 DNA: TGCGCCAGCAGTCAAAATCCGAGACAACGCTCCTACGAGCAGTACTTC. The chain combines TRBV23-1 with TRBJ2-7; D is uncertain. TRBV23-1 is reported as an ORF; its role is uncertain. V was shortened by 2 bases and J by 0 bases, with 14 bases between the two germline ends. CDR3 length: 16 amino acids.

The V and J genes are TRBV14 and TRBJ1-2, with 8 bases identical to TRBD1. The CDR3 has 15 residues. Per germline, CDR1 SGHDN and CDR2 FVKESK. J lost 4 bases, V lost 3 bases, and 7 bases had no gene match. The CDR3 DNA is TGTGCCAGCAGCCATGGACAGGGCAGAAGCTATGGCTACACCTTC. It translates to CASSHGQGRSYGYTF.

This clone was picked up a small number of times. The chain is built from TRBV6-1 and TRBJ2-7, with unresolved D. The CDR3 extends over 16 amino acids. The ends were cut back, 2 bases at V and 0 bases at J, with 14 bases in the middle. In germline, CDR1 is MNHNS, CDR2 SASEGT. CDR3 in amino acids: CASSERLTASSYEQYF. The CDR3 nucleotides are TGTGCCAGCAGTGAAAGGCTCACGGCAAGCTCCTACGAGCAGTACTTC.

The chain links TRBV6-6 to TRBJ2-3; 8 bases are shared with TRBD1. V dropped 6 bases and J dropped 1; count of bases not matched to a gene: 9. The CDR3 runs to 16 residues. The V gene's germline CDR1 is MNHNY and CDR2 SVGAGI (reference sequence). The CDR3 region has the DNA TGTGCCAGCAGGGATGGACAGGGCGCAGGCACAGATACGCAGTATTTT. Residues: CASRDGQGAGTDTQYF.

The chain joins TRBV4-1 to TRBJ2-5; 11 bases are a match to TRBD2. The germline CDR1 and CDR2 sequences are MGHRA and YSYEKL. This CDR3 is built from 16 residues. J gave up 2 bases and V 4 bases, and 6 bases lay outside the gene matches. The CDR3 reads CASSRETSGIQETQYF. The CDR3 DNA follows: TGCGCCAGCAGCCGAGAGACTAGCGGGATTCAAGAGACCCAGTACTTC.

The J gene is TRBJ1-2, the V gene TRBV30; the match to TRBD1 covers 7 bases. This CDR3 spans 15 amino acids. The J segment lost 4 bases and the V segment lost 2 bases, leaving 10 bases of the junction unmatched. The germline V gene has CDR1 GTSNPN and CDR2 SVGIG (reference sequence). The CDR3 nucleotides are TGTGCCTGGAGTCCATTCGACAGGGAGGCCTATGGCTACACCTTC. The encoded protein is CAWSPFDREAYGYTF.

The rearrangement uses TRBV10-3 and TRBJ2-2; tentative D call: TRBD1 (6 bases). The CDR3 spans 15 residues. The ends were cut back, 3 bases at V and 5 bases at J, with 13 bases in the middle. Germline V gene sequence: CDR1 ENHRY, CDR2 SYGVKD. This chain's CDR3 is CAISDRGVITGELFF. The CDR3 DNA reads TGTGCCATCAGTGACAGGGGCGTTATAACCGGGGAGCTGTTTTTT.

This chain links TRBV5-1 with TRBJ2-1; 7 positions match TRBD1. Germline V gene lookup returns CDR1 SGHRS and CDR2 YFSETQ. The CDR3 covers 15 residues. V gave up 2 bases and J gave up 0 bases; unmatched junction bases: 2. In DNA form, the CDR3 reads TGCGCCAGCAGCTTAGGGACAGCCTCCTACAATGAGCAGTTCTTC. It encodes CASSLGTASYNEQFF.